Shown below are 13 T cell receptor beta chains from a single sample sequenced in a study of beta chain features in type 1 diabetes. Reverse transcribing all isolated RNA meant expressed TCRB transcripts were sequenced. Sequencing was performed with immunoSEQ multiplex PCR; in TCRdb, only in-frame clones are kept and a portion is missing. The sample consists of fewer than 350,000 clones, under 8.5% of them appearing once. Sequenced sample: central memory CD4+ T cells from blood. The receptors originated from a woman aged 18-29 years in good health.

The chain is built from TRBV19 and TRBJ1-5, with D possibly matching TRBD1 (6 bases). Germline V CDR1 and CDR2: LNHDA, SQIVND (reference sequence). V was clipped by 8 bases and J by 3 bases, with 14 bases between them. The CDR3 has 14 residues. In DNA form, the CDR3 reads TGTGCCAGTTGTAACAGGGCACTCAATCAGCCCCAGCATTTT. Its translation: CASCNRALNQPQHF. Together with reference TRBV19 and TRBJ1-5, the CDR3 gives the full variable domain: DGGITQSPKYLFRKEGQNVTLSCEQNLNHDAMYWYRQDPGQGLRLIYYSQIVNDFQKGDIAEGYSVSREKKESFPLTVTSAQKNPTAFYLCASCNRALNQPQHFGDGTRLSIL.

This clone showed up just a few times. The rearrangement links TRBV9 to TRBJ2-5; 8 bases are shared with TRBD2. With V trimmed by 0 bases and J by 5 bases, 6 bases remained unmatched. Per germline, CDR1 SGDLS and CDR2 YYNGEE. This CDR3 contains 15 residues. CDR3 nucleotide sequence: TGTGCCAGCAGCGTAGGTAGACTAGCGTCGGAGACCCAGTACTTC. As protein: CASSVGRLASETQYF.

The genes are TRBV4-3 and TRBJ2-3, with D uncertain. Germline V gene sequence: CDR1 LGHNA, CDR2 YSLEER. The V end was cut by 6 bases, the J end by 1 base, with 5 bases between. This CDR3 contains 12 residues. The CDR3: CASRGGTDTQYF. As DNA, the CDR3 is TGCGCCAGCAGGGGTGGCACAGATACGCAGTATTTT.

The chain combines TRBV4-2 with TRBJ2-4; TRBD1 might be the D (6 bases). V was pared by 4 bases and J by 5 bases, with 15 bases between. The CDR3 consists of 15 residues. CDR1 is LGHNA and CDR2 is YNFKEQ in the germline V gene. CDR3 DNA: TGTGCCAGCAGCCCGCAACAGGGAAGGGAAAACATTCAGTACTTC. Translating gives CASSPQQGRENIQYF.

This clone turned up a few times. The J gene is TRBJ2-7, the V gene TRBV4-1; no definite D call. The CDR3 extends over 15 amino acids. Per the germline V gene, CDR1 is MGHRA and CDR2 is YSYEKL. The V and J ends lost 0 bases and 3 bases respectively, with 12 bases between them. Here the CDR3 reads CASSQDEGPIYEQYF. The DNA of the CDR3 is TGCGCCAGCAGCCAAGATGAAGGGCCGATCTACGAGCAGTACTTC.

This clone was seen more than once but under ten times. The chain is built from TRBV7-9 and TRBJ2-1; D not resolved. This CDR3 is 14 amino acids long. In germline, CDR1 is SEHNR, CDR2 FQNEAQ (reference sequence). The ends were cut back, 4 bases at V and 9 bases at J, with 16 bases in the middle. Here the CDR3 reads CASSSPSRRGEQFF. For the CDR3, the DNA is TGTGCCAGCAGCTCTCCCTCGAGGCGCGGTGAGCAGTTCTTC. Full variable domain (remainder filled in from reference TRBV7-9 and TRBJ2-1): DTGVSQNPRHKITKRGQNVTFRCDPISEHNRLYWYRQTLGQGPEFLTYFQNEAQLEKSRLLSDRFSAERPKGSFSTLEIQRTEQGDSAMYLCASSSPSRRGEQFFGPGTRLTVL.

The chain has TRBV27 and TRBJ2-2, with TRBD2 identical over 12 bases. CDR3 length: 18 amino acids. V lost 3 bases, J lost 2 bases, and 7 bases stayed unmatched. Germline CDR1 and CDR2: MNHEY and SMNVEV (reference sequence). The CDR3 DNA sequence: TGTGCCAGCAGTTTCCGACTAGCGGGGGCCCTTAACACCGGGGAGCTGTTTTTT. The encoded protein is CASSFRLAGALNTGELFF.

This clone was found a few times. The chain employs TRBV6-1 and TRBJ1-1; D unclear. The CDR3 loop spans 17 amino acids. V lost 0 bases and J lost 3, with 17 bases in between. The V gene's germline CDR1 is MNHNS and CDR2 SASEGT. CDR3 protein: CASSEASWVRWDTEAFF. The CDR3 region has the DNA TGTGCCAGCAGTGAAGCGTCTTGGGTGAGGTGGGACACTGAAGCTTTCTTT.

This sequence joins TRBV5-1 and TRBJ1-1, with D unresolved. The CDR3 covers 16 residues. In germline, CDR1 is SGHRS, CDR2 YFSETQ. Trimming pared 1 base from V and 1 base from J, leaving 14 bases between. CDR3 sequence reads: CASSLIGSPPNTEAFF. CDR3 DNA: TGCGCCAGCAGCTTGATTGGTAGCCCCCCGAACACTGAAGCTTTCTTT. Based on the CDR3 plus reference TRBV5-1 and TRBJ1-1, the full variable domain is KAGVTQTPRYLIKTRGQQVTLSCSPISGHRSVSWYQQTPGQGLQFLFEYFSETQRNKGNFPGRFSGRQFSNSRSEMNVSTLELGDSALYLCASSLIGSPPNTEAFFGQGTRLTVV.

This clone was seen many times. The chain links TRBV7-9 to TRBJ2-1; D remains ambiguous. Germline V gives CDR1 SEHNR, CDR2 FQNEAQ (reference sequence). CDR3 size: 14 residues. The V end was cut by 0 bases, the J end by 6 bases, with 9 bases between. Written as DNA, the CDR3 is TGTGCCAGCAGCTTAGCTAGTCGCGGCAATGAGCAGTTCTTC. Amino acids: CASSLASRGNEQFF. The whole variable domain, filled in from reference TRBV7-9 and TRBJ2-1, reads DTGVSQNPRHKITKRGQNVTFRCDPISEHNRLYWYRQTLGQGPEFLTYFQNEAQLEKSRLLSDRFSAERPKGSFSTLEIQRTEQGDSAMYLCASSLASRGNEQFFGPGTRLTVL.

This clone was seen only a few times. This chain connects TRBV27 to TRBJ1-1; D not certain. The CDR3 has 14 residues. V was clipped by 2 bases and J by 6 bases, with 13 bases between them. Germline V gene lookup returns CDR1 MNHEY and CDR2 SMNVEV (reference sequence). The chain's CDR3 is CASSLTGDLSEAFF. Here the CDR3 DNA reads TGTGCCAGCAGTTTAACGGGAGACCTTTCTGAAGCTTTCTTT.

The rearrangement links TRBV2 to TRBJ2-7; TRBD1 matches 12 bases. Unmatched junction bases numbered 3, after V lost 5 bases and J lost 4 bases. Germline CDR1 SNHLY, CDR2 FYNNEI. This CDR3 is 14 amino acids long. In nucleotides, the CDR3 is TGTGCCAGCAGTCGGGACAGGGGGCTGTACGAGCAGTACTTC. Protein: CASSRDRGLYEQYF.

The rearrangement joins TRBV19 to TRBJ1-1, with unresolved D. CDR1 is LNHDA, CDR2 SQIVND, per germline (reference sequence). Trimming pared 7 bases from V and 0 bases from J, leaving 15 bases between. The CDR3 loop spans 15 amino acids. CDR3 nucleotide sequence: TGTGCCAGTACCCCCTCAAGGGTACTGAACACTGAAGCTTTCTTT. This sequence encodes CASTPSRVLNTEAFF.